The T cell receptor beta chain described here comes from a study of blood T cell repertoires in COVID-19. Turning to the study itself: COVID-19 samples from acute and convalescent phases originated in the United States, Italy and Spain. In each case, the material was cDNA or gDNA derived from T cells, B-cell-depleted T cells, or PBMCs.

There are 17 residues in the CDR3. The junction had 9 bases not matched to a gene; V was cut back by 4 bases and J by 3 bases. CDR1 is KGHSH, CDR2 LQKENI, per germline. In the source study's methods: The authors estimated nucleated cell counts from reference gene primer amplification. Assay: immunoSEQ multiplex PCR; the TCRdb copy retains only in-frame clones and omits some. The V and J calls and the clone size are those of that table, but D and trimming were determined from the DNA. Of about 210,000 clones in the sample, roughly 82% were seen once. The genes are TRBV18 and TRBJ2-7; 13 bases fit TRBD2. Source material: peripheral blood. The source of this sequence is a woman aged 40-49 years with acute or convalescent COVID-19. CDR3 amino acids: CASSLWGLAGPFYEQYF. Here the CDR3 DNA reads TGTGCCAGCTCACTATGGGGACTAGCGGGACCCTTCTACGAGCAGTACTTC.